Each of the 17 T cell receptor beta chains below was sequenced from the same sample in a study of blood T cell repertoires in COVID-19. Some clones are missing from TCRdb's copy, which holds only in-frame ones; the method was immunoSEQ multiplex PCR. This table has 60,000 to 75,000 clones, around 90% appearing once. Sequencing input: peripheral blood. These receptors were obtained from a woman over 75 with active COVID-19.

V usage is TRBV6-5 and J usage is TRBJ1-2; tentative D call: TRBD1 (5 bases). V lost 5 bases and J lost 5, with 9 bases in between. The CDR3 is made up of 12 amino acids. Germline loops: CDR1 MNHEY, CDR2 SVGAGI. CDR3 protein: CASSTDKYGYTF. The CDR3, as DNA: TGTGCCAGCAGTACGGACAAATATGGCTACACCTTC.

The chain recombines TRBV20-1 with TRBJ2-5, with D perhaps TRBD2 (6 bases). The germline V gene has CDR1 DFQATT and CDR2 SNEGSKA (reference sequence). V shed 3 bases and J shed 3 bases, with 14 bases lying between them. The CDR3 totals 14 residues. CDR3 nucleotides: TGCAGTGCTAGTAGCGGAGCGGAGGAAGAGACCCAGTACTTC. Encoded protein: CSASSGAEEETQYF.

This sequence joins TRBV5-1 and TRBJ1-1; TRBD1 agrees at 7 bases. There are 16 residues in the CDR3. Germline assignment: CDR1 SGHRS and CDR2 YFSETQ. V dropped 8 bases and J dropped 0; count of bases not matched to a gene: 13. CDR3 sequence reads: CASNRGPPEMNTEAFF. The CDR3 nucleotides read TGCGCCAGTAACAGGGGACCTCCTGAAATGAACACTGAAGCTTTCTTT.

V gene TRBV5-1 combines with J gene TRBJ1-6; tentatively, D is TRBD1 (5 bases). The CDR3 spans 18 residues. Germline CDR1 and CDR2: SGHRS and YFSETQ. Deletions cut 1 base from V and 0 bases from J, with 14 bases between. CDR3 region: CASSLRVPGGSYNSPLHF. The CDR3 region has the DNA TGCGCCAGCAGCTTGCGGGTTCCGGGGGGCTCCTATAATTCACCCCTCCACTTT.

The chain employs TRBV28 and TRBJ1-2, with TRBD1 matching 9 bases. V shed 3 bases and J 3 bases; nucleotides not matched to a gene: 20. Germline values: CDR1 MDHEN, CDR2 SYDVKM. The CDR3 covers 20 residues. The CDR3 loop is CASSLWGGTGQGRSDYGYTF. The CDR3 bases are TGTGCCAGCAGTTTGTGGGGGGGGACCGGACAGGGGAGGAGCGACTATGGCTACACCTTC.

The chain has TRBV12-2 and TRBJ2-1; the tabulated D call, TRBD2, remains unverified against the DNA. TRBV12-2 is flagged as a pseudogene. The CDR3 sequence is 19 residues long. CDR3 DNA: TGTGCAAGTCGCTTAACCCCGTACCTAGCGGGGGCTCATTACAATGAGCAGTTCTTC. Amino acids: CASRLTPYLAGAHYNEQFF.

V usage is TRBV9 and J usage is TRBJ1-2, with 10 bases identical to TRBD1. This CDR3 is built from 15 residues. J was trimmed by 4 bases and V by 0 bases; bases with no gene match: 3. Germline loops: CDR1 SGDLS, CDR2 YYNGEE. CDR3 bases: TGTGCCAGCAGCGTAGGGGACAGGGGAGGCTATGGCTACACCTTC. It encodes CASSVGDRGGYGYTF.

The CDR3 DNA reads as TGTGCCAGCAGCCGAGACACGAAAAAAACCTACGAGCAGTACTTC. Its protein product is CASSRDTKKTYEQYF. The chain carries TRBV7-4 and TRBJ2-7; D gene uncertain. With 5 bases removed from V and 2 bases from J, the gap between germline ends came to 16 bases. The CDR3 runs to 15 residues. Germline V gives CDR1 SGHVT, CDR2 SQSDAQ.

The chain has TRBV4-2 and TRBJ2-2, with 12 bases identical to TRBD2. CDR1 LGHNA and CDR2 YNFKEQ come from the germline V gene. Trimming removed 4 bases from V and 6 bases from J; junction bases left unmatched: 6. There are 16 residues in the CDR3. In nucleotides, the CDR3 is TGTGCCAGCAGCCCCCTAGCGGGGGGGCTCCCCGGGGAGCTGTTTTTT. Translation gives CASSPLAGGLPGELFF.

This clone was picked up one time. This chain uses TRBV30 with TRBJ2-3; 9 nucleotides line up with TRBD2. This CDR3 region has 15 residues. Trimming cost V 2 bases and J 0 bases; bases outside gene matches: 3. Germline V lookup: CDR1 GTSNPN, CDR2 SVGIG (reference sequence). In DNA, the CDR3 is TGTGCCTGGAGTTGGACTAGCGCTAGCACAGATACGCAGTATTTT. Protein product: CAWSWTSASTDTQYF.

This chain links TRBV2 with TRBJ2-7; 8 bases agree with TRBD1. V trimming: 6 bases; J trimming: 2 bases; junction bases outside the gene matches: 3. The CDR3 is 13 residues long. The germline V gene encodes CDR1 SNHLY and CDR2 FYNNEI. The CDR3 DNA sequence: TGTGCCAGCAGGACAGGGGTCCCCTACGAGCAGTACTTC. Its translation is CASRTGVPYEQYF.

V and J are TRBV5-1 and TRBJ1-4; D might be TRBD1 (5 bases). Trimming shortened V by 5 bases and J by 3 bases, and 17 bases separated the two germline ends. The length of the CDR3 is 16 residues. Germline CDR1 reads SGHRS; CDR2 reads YFSETQ. The CDR3 sequence is CASSLSPDSSNEKLFF. For the CDR3, the DNA is TGCGCCAGCAGTTTATCCCCTGACAGTTCTAATGAAAAACTGTTTTTT.

The chain is built from TRBV5-1 and TRBJ2-5, with a tentative D call TRBD2 (5 bases). The J call may be faulty, since TRBJ2-7 better matches the DNA end. CDR3 size: 13 residues. Germline assignment: CDR1 SGHRS and CDR2 YFSETQ. The CDR3 here is CASSSREHYEQYF. The DNA for the CDR3 is TGCGCCAGCAGCTCCCGGGAACATTACGAGCAGTACTTC.

The CDR3 DNA is TGCAGCGTTGAAGGGGCAGGGGGCTGGGAGCAGTACTTC. It is translated as CSVEGAGGWEQYF. The V call is TRBV29-1, the J call TRBJ2-7, with TRBD1 identical over 8 bases. V lost 1 base, J lost 7 bases, and 6 bases stayed unmatched. The CDR3 sequence is 13 residues long. CDR1 and CDR2 from the germline V gene are SQVTM and ANQGSEA.

This clone was observed once. The gene calls are TRBV5-1 and TRBJ2-7, with 9 bases that match TRBD1. The V segment lost 3 bases and the J segment 6 bases; nucleotides outside the gene matches: 7. CDR1 and CDR2 from the germline V gene are SGHRS and YFSETQ. The CDR3 length is 14 residues. Here the CDR3 reads CASSSGQGFSEQYF. In nucleotides, the CDR3 is TGCGCCAGCAGCTCCGGACAGGGGTTCAGCGAGCAGTACTTC.

This sequence joins TRBV15 and TRBJ1-1, with D hard to call. CDR3 size: 15 residues. V was trimmed by 0 bases and J by 2 bases, leaving 10 bases between them. Per germline, CDR1 LNHNV and CDR2 YYDKDF (reference sequence). The CDR3 region is CATSRDNSFNTEAFF. The CDR3 DNA follows: TGTGCCACCAGCAGAGACAACAGTTTTAACACTGAAGCTTTCTTT.

This chain connects TRBV13 to TRBJ2-1; the match to TRBD2 covers 7 bases. V lost 2 bases to trimming and J lost 0 bases; unmatched junction nucleotides: 4. The CDR3 has 16 residues. Germline-derived CDR1 and CDR2 are PRHDT and FYEKMQ (reference sequence). In nucleotides, the CDR3 is TGTGCCAGCAGCTTAAGGCGGGGGAGCTCCTACAATGAGCAGTTCTTC. Translated, it gives CASSLRRGSSYNEQFF. Variable domain in full (rest from reference TRBV13 and TRBJ2-1): AAGVIQSPRHLIKEKRETATLKCYPIPRHDTVYWYQQGPGQDPQFLISFYEKMQSDKGSIPDRFSAQQFSDYHSELNMSSLELGDSALYFCASSLRRGSSYNEQFFGPGTRLTVL.